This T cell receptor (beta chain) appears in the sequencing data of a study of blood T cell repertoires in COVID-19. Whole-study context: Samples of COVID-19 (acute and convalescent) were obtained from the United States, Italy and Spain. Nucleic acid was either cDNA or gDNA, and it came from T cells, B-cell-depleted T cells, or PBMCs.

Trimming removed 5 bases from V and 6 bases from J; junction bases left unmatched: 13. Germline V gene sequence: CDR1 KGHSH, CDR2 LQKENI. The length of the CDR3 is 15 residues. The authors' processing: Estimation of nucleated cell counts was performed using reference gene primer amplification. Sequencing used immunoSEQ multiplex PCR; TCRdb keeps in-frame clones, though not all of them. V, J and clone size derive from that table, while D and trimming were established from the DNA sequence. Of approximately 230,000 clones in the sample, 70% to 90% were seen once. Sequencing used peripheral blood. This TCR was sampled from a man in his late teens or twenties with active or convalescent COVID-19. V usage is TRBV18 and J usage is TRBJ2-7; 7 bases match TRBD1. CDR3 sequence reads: CASSTDRVTPSEQYF. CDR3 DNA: TGTGCCAGCTCAACCGACAGGGTGACACCGAGCGAGCAGTACTTC.